This TCR beta chain was documented in a study of T cell responses to AZD1222 COVID-19 vaccine. Analysis merged second doses at about 4 or about 12 weeks. Measured with immunoSEQ multiplex PCR; TCRdb has only the in-frame clones, and not every one. The data show about 140,000 clones, 90% to 95% seen once. Overall study results and limits: With two AZD1222 doses given, Spike-specific TCR breadth and depth both rose. Repertoire collection took place solely once the T cell response had peaked. AZD1222 recipients seropositive at baseline numbered only six or seven.

The V gene's germline CDR1 is SGHTS and CDR2 YDEGEE. This CDR3 contains 14 residues. Trimming shortened V by 1 base and J by 6 bases, and 11 bases separated the two germline ends. For this clone: The antigen is unknown.

The TCR comes from an adult who received the AZD1222 COVID-19 vaccine. The sample in question was peripheral blood, obtained 28 days after the second AZD1222 dose. This sequence joins TRBV5-8 and TRBJ2-1; D is undetermined. The CDR3 bases are TGTGCCAGCAGCTTGTCTATAGCATTCAATGAGCAGTTCTTC. Protein product: CASSLSIAFNEQFF.